Listed here are 27 T cell receptor beta chains from one sample, sequenced in a study of PD-1 and CTLA-4 blockade in melanoma. The table came from immunoSEQ multiplex PCR; TCRdb's copy has only in-frame clones and leaves some out. Of around 31,000 clones detected, about 87% appear once; the ten largest clones hold less than 7%. The material sequenced was CD8+ T cells from peripheral blood, taken from a patient given anti-PD-1 treatment. All receptors derive from a human donor with melanoma.

The chain combines TRBV24-1 with TRBJ1-1, with 7 nucleotides matching TRBD1. CDR1 and CDR2 from the germline V gene are KGHDR and SFDVKD. V lost 0 bases and J lost 6; bases outside the gene matches: 6. This CDR3 has 15 residues. The CDR3 region is CATSDLRRGLAEAFF. In DNA form, the CDR3 reads TGTGCCACCAGTGATTTGAGAAGGGGGCTCGCTGAAGCTTTCTTT.

This sequence joins TRBV5-4 and TRBJ2-3; no firm D call. CDR1 and CDR2 (germline): SGHNT, YYREEE (reference sequence). V was cut by 5 bases and J by 8 bases, with 12 bases left in between. The CDR3 extends over 12 amino acids. CDR3 protein: CASRDPSGTQYF. The CDR3 region has the DNA TGTGCCAGCAGGGACCCGTCGGGTACGCAGTATTTT.

V and J are TRBV28 and TRBJ2-5, with 7 bases fitting TRBD1. Germline loops: CDR1 MDHEN, CDR2 SYDVKM. This CDR3 has 14 amino acids. The ends lost 3 bases at V and 2 bases at J; junction bases unmatched: 3. CDR3 sequence (DNA): TGTGCCAGCAGTTTTGGGACAGTACAAGAGACCCAGTACTTC. Its translation is CASSFGTVQETQYF.

A single count supports this clone. The chain joins TRBV28 to TRBJ2-7; D perhaps matches TRBD2 (6 bases). The germline gives CDR1 MDHEN, CDR2 SYDVKM. The CDR3 is 12 residues long. V dropped 8 bases and J dropped 5 bases, with 13 bases sitting between them. CDR3 region: CASQYGGNEQYF. In DNA, the CDR3 is TGTGCCAGCCAGTACGGGGGAAACGAGCAGTACTTC.

The chain is built from TRBV20-1 and TRBJ1-1; D is unresolved. Germline V CDR1 and CDR2: DFQATT, SNEGSKA (reference sequence). The CDR3 runs 11 residues. V lost 1 base, J lost 5 bases, and 5 bases lay in between. The CDR3 DNA is TGCAGTGCTAGAGTGGGTACTGAAGCTTTCTTT. This encodes CSARVGTEAFF.

In its sample, this clone was seen once. This rearrangement joins TRBV29-1 to TRBJ2-6; 12 nucleotides align to TRBD1. CDR1 SQVTM and CDR2 ANQGSEA come from the germline V gene. The CDR3 sequence is 16 residues long. V shed 6 bases, J shed 4 bases, and the junction held 7 bases outside the gene matches. For the CDR3, the DNA is TGCAGCGTCGAGGGGACAGGGGGCGCCGGGGCCAACGTCCTGACTTTC. This codes for CSVEGTGGAGANVLTF.

This chain joins TRBV24-1 and TRBJ2-7, with TRBD2 identical over 11 bases. CDR1 and CDR2 (germline): KGHDR, SFDVKD. The CDR3 loop spans 16 amino acids. V shed 4 bases and J 2 bases; nucleotides not matched to a gene: 6. The CDR3 DNA sequence: TGTGCCACCAGTGAGGGAGGGACTAGCGGAACCTACGAGCAGTACTTC. The encoded protein is CATSEGGTSGTYEQYF.

The V gene is TRBV28, the J gene TRBJ2-6; 7 positions agree with TRBD2. The CDR3 consists of 18 residues. Germline assignment: CDR1 MDHEN and CDR2 SYDVKM. V gave up 3 bases and J gave up 0 bases; unmatched junction bases: 8. The CDR3 coding sequence is TGTGCCAGCAGTTTCCCCCCGGGCGGGGGCTCTGGGGCCAACGTCCTGACTTTC. This translates into CASSFPPGGGSGANVLTF.

This clone has just one count. The rearrangement joins TRBV13 to TRBJ1-2; D is perhaps TRBD1 (5 bases). The V and J ends lost 2 bases and 5 bases respectively, with 15 bases between them. The CDR3 has 15 amino acids. Germline values: CDR1 PRHDT, CDR2 FYEKMQ (reference sequence). For the CDR3, the DNA is TGTGCCAGCAGCTTATCAGGGAGCTTGGGGTATGGCTACACCTTC. This encodes CASSLSGSLGYGYTF.

The chain joins TRBV6-2 or TRBV6-3 to TRBJ1-1, with D unresolved. CDR3 length: 15 amino acids. Trimming removed 5 bases from V and 0 bases from J, with 13 bases in between. CDR1 MNHEY and CDR2 SVGEGT come from the germline V gene. The CDR3 loop is CASSRVDWVNTEAFF. The CDR3 bases are TGTGCCAGCAGTCGAGTCGATTGGGTGAACACTGAAGCTTTCTTT.

This chain links TRBV2 with TRBJ2-1; 12 nucleotides line up with TRBD2. This CDR3 has 15 residues. Looked up from germline, CDR1 is SNHLY and CDR2 is FYNNEI. V lost 5 bases, J lost 3 bases, and 2 bases stayed unmatched. In DNA, the CDR3 is TGTGCCAGCAGTAAGACTAGCGGGGGCTACAATGAGCAGTTCTTC. Translated, it gives CASSKTSGGYNEQFF.

This chain uses TRBV9 with TRBJ2-7; D gene uncertain. Deletions cut 0 bases from V and 1 base from J, with 5 bases between. Germline loops: CDR1 SGDLS, CDR2 YYNGEE. The CDR3 has 13 amino acids. The CDR3 spells CASSVGSSYEQYF. DNA for the CDR3: TGTGCCAGCAGCGTAGGATCTTCCTACGAGCAGTACTTC.

This chain links TRBV28 with TRBJ1-2; D is unresolved. The CDR3 is 13 amino acids. The V and J ends lost 5 bases and 8 bases respectively, with 15 bases between them. Germline V gene sequence: CDR1 MDHEN, CDR2 SYDVKM. The CDR3 DNA follows: TGTGCCAGCAGTACCGAAGGATCAGGCGGCTACACCTTC. Its translation is CASSTEGSGGYTF.

V is TRBV27 and J is TRBJ2-5, with 7 bases that match TRBD1. V dropped 2 bases and J dropped 3; count of bases not matched to a gene: 3. The CDR3 runs to 14 residues. Germline loops: CDR1 MNHEY, CDR2 SMNVEV (reference sequence). CDR3 sequence reads: CASSLGTAEETQYF. DNA for the CDR3: TGTGCCAGCAGTTTAGGGACAGCAGAAGAGACCCAGTACTTC.

This chain joins TRBV3-1 (or the pseudogene TRBV3-2) and TRBJ2-7; D is unclear. The CDR3 has 13 amino acids. Trimming pared 1 base from V and 3 bases from J, leaving 7 bases between. Germline V lookup: CDR1 LGHDT, CDR2 YNNKEL (reference sequence). CDR3 DNA: TGTGCCAGCAGCCAAGGGTTGGACTACGAGCAGTACTTC. Translated, it gives CASSQGLDYEQYF.

The chain combines TRBV6-1 with TRBJ2-7; 7 nucleotides align to TRBD2. The V gene's germline CDR1 is MNHNS and CDR2 SASEGT. V lost 0 bases and J lost 3; bases outside the gene matches: 5. The CDR3 runs 15 residues. This chain's CDR3 is CASSEAWEGRYEQYF. CDR3 sequence (DNA): TGTGCCAGCAGTGAAGCTTGGGAGGGTCGCTACGAGCAGTACTTC.

This clone is termed large. This rearrangement joins TRBV4-1 to TRBJ1-2; D unresolved. Per germline, CDR1 MGHRA and CDR2 YSYEKL. The CDR3 is made up of 14 amino acids. V lost 6 bases and J 6 bases, leaving 17 bases between the germline ends. CDR3 bases: TGCGCCAGCAGGGGCTTCGGGGTTTACGATGGCTACACCTTC. Translated: CASRGFGVYDGYTF.

The V gene is TRBV28, the J gene TRBJ1-2; TRBD1 is a possible D gene (5 bases). V dropped 4 bases and J dropped 10 bases, with 16 bases sitting between them. The CDR3 has 13 residues. CDR1 is MDHEN and CDR2 is SYDVKM in the germline V gene. CDR3 sequence reads: CASSSYQTDIYTF. The CDR3 coding sequence is TGTGCCAGCAGTTCCTATCAGACAGACATCTACACCTTC.

The V gene is TRBV27, the J gene TRBJ1-2; a possible D gene is TRBD1 (5 bases). This CDR3 is built from 14 residues. Germline lookup yields CDR1 MNHEY and CDR2 SMNVEV (reference sequence). V shed 8 bases and J shed 8 bases, with 21 bases lying between them. The CDR3 DNA reads as TGTGCCAGCCGATCTGGACAAGCGATAGAGGGCTACACCTTC. Amino acids: CASRSGQAIEGYTF.

This clone was detected only once. The V gene is TRBV9, the J gene TRBJ1-3; the D gene is possibly TRBD1 (5 bases). Trimming cost V 0 bases and J 0 bases, with 13 bases left between them. CDR3 size: 17 residues. Germline V gene data show CDR1 as SGDLS and CDR2 as YYNGEE. The CDR3 bases are TGTGCCAGCAGCGTAGAGGGGTCATTTTACTCTGGAAACACCATATATTTT. It is translated as CASSVEGSFYSGNTIYF.

V usage is TRBV4-1 and J usage is TRBJ1-3; tentative D call: TRBD1 (6 bases). V lost 0 bases to trimming and J lost 4 bases, with 10 bases between them. In germline, CDR1 is MGHRA, CDR2 YSYEKL. This CDR3 is built from 15 residues. CDR3 coding DNA: TGCGCCAGCAGCCAAGATCGGGGGCTCGGAAACACCATATATTTT. Amino acids: CASSQDRGLGNTIYF.

This clone was detected only once. The chain recombines TRBV5-1 with TRBJ2-7; D unclear. V dropped 0 bases and J dropped 3 bases, with 10 bases sitting between them. CDR3 length: 14 amino acids. CDR1 is SGHRS, CDR2 YFSETQ, per germline. The CDR3 DNA sequence: TGCGCCAGCAGCTTGGCTGTAGGGATCTACGAGCAGTACTTC. It encodes CASSLAVGIYEQYF.

This chain links TRBV5-6 with TRBJ1-1; 7 bases match TRBD1. This CDR3 has 13 amino acids. Germline V gene data show CDR1 as SGHDT and CDR2 as YYEEEE. The V and J ends lost 4 bases and 14 bases, in that order; junction bases with no gene match: 14. The CDR3 nucleotides are TGTGCCAGCAGCCTGAATAACGACAGGGTGGGGTTCTTT. Its protein product is CASSLNNDRVGFF.

The chain has TRBV30 and TRBJ1-2; weak D call: TRBD1 (6 bases). CDR1 and CDR2 from the germline V gene are GTSNPN and SVGIG (reference sequence). The CDR3 consists of 16 residues. Trimming pared 2 bases from V and 3 bases from J, leaving 19 bases between. CDR3 sequence (DNA): TGTGCCTGGAGTACTAGGGGGACCTCCGCCTACTATGGCTACACCTTC. Protein: CAWSTRGTSAYYGYTF.

The chain employs TRBV30 and TRBJ1-1; D unclear. This CDR3 is built from 11 residues. Germline-derived CDR1 and CDR2 are GTSNPN and SVGIG (reference sequence). Deletions cut 3 bases from V and 5 bases from J, with 7 bases between. CDR3 protein: CAWSVGTEAFF. DNA for the CDR3: TGTGCCTGGAGCGTAGGGACTGAAGCTTTCTTT. The full variable domain, with the rest looked up from reference TRBV30 and TRBJ1-1, is SQTIHQWPATLVQPVGSPLSLECTVEGTSNPNLYWYRQAAGRGLQLLFYSVGIGQISSEVPQNLSASRPQDRQFILSSKKLLLSDSGFYLCAWSVGTEAFFGQGTRLTVV.

CDR3 coding DNA: TGCGCCAGCAGCGTGTCCGGGACAGGGGGAGAAAAACTGTTTTTT. It specifies CASSVSGTGGEKLFF. The rearrangement joins TRBV5-1 to TRBJ1-4; 11 positions agree with TRBD1. The CDR3 consists of 15 residues. Germline V gene sequence: CDR1 SGHRS, CDR2 YFSETQ. Trimming removed 4 bases from V and 8 bases from J; junction bases left unmatched: 7.

This sequence joins TRBV5-1 and TRBJ1-1; no clear D gene. Germline CDR1 reads SGHRS; CDR2 reads YFSETQ. This CDR3 contains 11 residues. Between the trimmed V and J ends, which lost 4 bases and 1 base, there was a span of 2 bases. The CDR3 nucleotides read TGCGCCAGCAGCGAGAACACTGAAGCTTTCTTT. It specifies CASSENTEAFF.